The TCR beta chain under discussion was sequenced for a study of cytomegalovirus exposure and HLA in healthy donors. Study at large: As released early, the data held 85 million to 95 million unique TCRs from HLA-typed donors. Study conclusions and caveats: When analyzed later, a missense DCLRE1C variant was found to be linked to TCR beta V- and J-gene trimming.

Samples came from healthy bone marrow donors. Primers for the PCR totalled 60 Vbeta and 13 Jbeta. Methods used by the authors: Later analysis identified tens of millions of unique TCR beta chains, 9 million to 12 million shared. TCRdb keeps only in-frame clones here, not all; method: immunoSEQ multiplex PCR. Clone size and V and J calls were adopted from that table, with D and trimming inferred from the DNA. This table holds 170,000 or so clones, more than 60% found once. As for this clone: Its antigen is not known.

The sample consisted of PBMCs. The sequence came from a woman aged 45-59 years in good health and CMV-seropositive.

The CDR3 nucleotides read TGCGCCAGCTTCGGACAGGTGAACACTGAAGCTTTCTTT. Protein: CASFGQVNTEAFF. The chain is built from TRBV5-1 and TRBJ1-1, with 7 positions matching TRBD1. V shed 7 bases, J shed 0 bases, and the junction held 3 bases outside the gene matches. The CDR3 length is 13 residues. Germline values: CDR1 SGHRS, CDR2 YFSETQ.